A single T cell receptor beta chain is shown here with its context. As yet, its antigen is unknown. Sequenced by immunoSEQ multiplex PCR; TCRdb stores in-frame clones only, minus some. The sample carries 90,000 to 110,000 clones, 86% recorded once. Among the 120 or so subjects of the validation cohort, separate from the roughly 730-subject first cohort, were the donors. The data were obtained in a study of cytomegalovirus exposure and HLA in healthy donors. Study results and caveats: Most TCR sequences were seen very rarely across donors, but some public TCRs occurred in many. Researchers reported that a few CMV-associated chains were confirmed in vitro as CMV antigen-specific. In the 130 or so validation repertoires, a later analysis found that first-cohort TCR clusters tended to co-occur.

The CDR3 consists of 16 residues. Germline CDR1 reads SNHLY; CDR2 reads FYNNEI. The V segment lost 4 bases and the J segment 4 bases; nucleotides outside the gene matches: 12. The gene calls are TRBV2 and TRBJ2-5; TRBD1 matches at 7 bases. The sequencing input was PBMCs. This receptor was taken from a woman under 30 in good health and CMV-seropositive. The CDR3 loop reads CASSAYGTEKRETQYF. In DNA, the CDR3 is TGTGCCAGCAGTGCGTACGGGACAGAGAAAAGAGAGACCCAGTACTTC.